This T cell receptor beta chain appears in the sequencing data of a study of blood T cells in healthy people across ages. In regard to this clonotype: Its matching antigen is unknown.

Sample-barcoded 5' priming and a J-beta primer mix drove a second PCR of about 6 to 12 cycles. TCRdb redid the calling of the 5' RACE reads with MiXCR, one entry per CDR3 protein. Altogether fewer than 1,000,000 distinct CDR3 sequences are present, under 45% being singletons, with the ten largest covering roughly 19%. The CDR3 has 11 amino acids. Germline lookup yields CDR1 MNHEY and CDR2 SMNVEV (reference sequence). The V end was cut by 9 bases, the J end by 8 bases, with 13 bases between. General study points: TCR beta diversity correlated strongly with naive T cell percentage.

The source is a man between 60 and 70 years old in good health. The sample taken for sequencing was blood. The V and J genes are TRBV27 and TRBJ1-2; D uncertain. Here the CDR3 DNA reads TGTGCCAGTCCCGAGGAGGGCGGCTACACCTTC. It yields the protein CASPEEGGYTF.